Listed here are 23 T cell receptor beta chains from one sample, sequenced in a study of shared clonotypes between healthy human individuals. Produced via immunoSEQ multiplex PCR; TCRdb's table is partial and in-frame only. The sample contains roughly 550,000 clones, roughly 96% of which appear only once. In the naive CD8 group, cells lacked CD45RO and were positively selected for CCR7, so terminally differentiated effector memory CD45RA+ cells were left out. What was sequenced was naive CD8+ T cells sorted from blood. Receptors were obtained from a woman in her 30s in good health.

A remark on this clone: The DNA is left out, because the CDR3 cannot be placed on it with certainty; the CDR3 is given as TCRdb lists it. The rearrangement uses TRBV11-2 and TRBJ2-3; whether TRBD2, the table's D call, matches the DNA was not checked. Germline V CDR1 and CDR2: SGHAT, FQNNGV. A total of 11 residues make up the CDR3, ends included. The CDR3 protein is CASSFASGTYF.

CDR3 residues: CATSFLGGNEETQYF. CDR3 nucleotide sequence: TGTGCCACCAGCTTCTTGGGAGGGAATGAAGAGACCCAGTACTTC. The J gene is TRBJ2-5, the V gene TRBV15, with TRBD2 matching over 7 bases. Germline-derived CDR1 and CDR2 are LNHNV and YYDKDF (reference sequence). Trimming at V came to 5 bases and at J to 3 bases, leaving 9 bases not matched to a gene. The CDR3 sequence is 15 residues long.

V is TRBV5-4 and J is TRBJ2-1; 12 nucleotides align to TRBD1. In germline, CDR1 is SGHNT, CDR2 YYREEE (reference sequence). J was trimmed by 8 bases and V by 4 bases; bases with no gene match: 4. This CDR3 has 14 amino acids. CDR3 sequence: CASSAGTGGHEQFF. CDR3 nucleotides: TGTGCCAGCAGCGCCGGGACAGGGGGCCATGAGCAGTTCTTC.

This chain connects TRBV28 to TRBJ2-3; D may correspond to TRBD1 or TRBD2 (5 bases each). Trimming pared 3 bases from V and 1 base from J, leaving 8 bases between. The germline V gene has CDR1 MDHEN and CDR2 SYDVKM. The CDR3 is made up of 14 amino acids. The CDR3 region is CASSLKGRTDTQYF. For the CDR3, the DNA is TGTGCCAGCAGTTTGAAGGGACGCACAGATACGCAGTATTTT.

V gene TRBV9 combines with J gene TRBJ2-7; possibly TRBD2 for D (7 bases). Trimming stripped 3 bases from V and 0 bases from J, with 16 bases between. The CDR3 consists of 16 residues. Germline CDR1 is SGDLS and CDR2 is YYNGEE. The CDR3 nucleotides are TGTGCCAGCAGCGCGGGGGGCGGGCTTAGCTCCTACGAGCAGTACTTC. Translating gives CASSAGGGLSSYEQYF.

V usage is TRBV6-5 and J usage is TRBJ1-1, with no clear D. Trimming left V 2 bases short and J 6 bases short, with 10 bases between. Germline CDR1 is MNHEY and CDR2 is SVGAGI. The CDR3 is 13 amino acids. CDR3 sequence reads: CASSYKSGSEAFF. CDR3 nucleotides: TGTGCCAGCAGTTACAAGTCGGGTTCTGAAGCTTTCTTT.

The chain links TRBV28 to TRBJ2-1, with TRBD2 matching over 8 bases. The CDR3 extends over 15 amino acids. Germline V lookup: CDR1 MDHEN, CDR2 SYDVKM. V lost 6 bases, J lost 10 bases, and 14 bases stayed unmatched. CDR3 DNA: TGTGCCAGCAGCCTAGCGGGCTTACCTGCTGTCGAGCAGTTCTTC. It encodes CASSLAGLPAVEQFF.

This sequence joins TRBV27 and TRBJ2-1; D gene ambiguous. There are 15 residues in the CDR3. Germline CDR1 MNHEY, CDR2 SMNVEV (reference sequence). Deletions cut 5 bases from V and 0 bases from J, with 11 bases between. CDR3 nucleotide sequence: TGTGCCAGCAGTCCTTTACTGAGCTCCTACAATGAGCAGTTCTTC. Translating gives CASSPLLSSYNEQFF.

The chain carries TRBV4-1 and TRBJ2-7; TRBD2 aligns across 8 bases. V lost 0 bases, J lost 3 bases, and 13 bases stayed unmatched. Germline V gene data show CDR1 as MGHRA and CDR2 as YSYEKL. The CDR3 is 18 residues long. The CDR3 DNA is TGCGCCAGCAGCCAAGATCGTGTAGCAGGGCTAGCGGGCTACGAGCAGTACTTC. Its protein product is CASSQDRVAGLAGYEQYF.

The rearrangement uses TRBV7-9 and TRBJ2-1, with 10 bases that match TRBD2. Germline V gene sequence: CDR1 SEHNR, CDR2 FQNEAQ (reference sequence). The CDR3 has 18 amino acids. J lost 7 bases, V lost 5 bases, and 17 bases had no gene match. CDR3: CASSPPLAGAKRMNEQFF. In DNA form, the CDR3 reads TGTGCCAGCAGCCCTCCTCTAGCGGGAGCGAAAAGGATGAATGAGCAGTTCTTC.

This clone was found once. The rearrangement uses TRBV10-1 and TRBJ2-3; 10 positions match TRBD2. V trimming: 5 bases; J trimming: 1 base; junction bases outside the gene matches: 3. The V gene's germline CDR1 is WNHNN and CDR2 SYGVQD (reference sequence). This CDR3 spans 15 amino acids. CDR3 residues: CASSFLAGGTDTQYF. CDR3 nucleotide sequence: TGCGCCAGCAGTTTTCTAGCGGGGGGCACAGATACGCAGTATTTT.

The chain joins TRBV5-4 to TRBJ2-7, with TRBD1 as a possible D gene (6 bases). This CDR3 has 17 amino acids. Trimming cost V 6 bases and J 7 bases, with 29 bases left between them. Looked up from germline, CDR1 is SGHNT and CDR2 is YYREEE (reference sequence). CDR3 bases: TGTGCCAGCACTCGGAACAGGGTCGGTTCCGGGACGGGGGAGCAGTACTTC. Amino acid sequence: CASTRNRVGSGTGEQYF.

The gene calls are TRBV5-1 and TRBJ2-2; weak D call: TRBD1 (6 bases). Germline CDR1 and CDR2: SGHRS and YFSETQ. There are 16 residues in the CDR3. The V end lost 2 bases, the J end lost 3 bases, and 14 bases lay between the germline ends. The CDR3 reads CASSLPGVGDTGELFF. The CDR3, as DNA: TGCGCCAGCAGCTTACCAGGGGTCGGGGACACCGGGGAGCTGTTTTTT.

The CDR3 loop is CASSLLEANYGYTF. CDR3 nucleotide sequence: TGTGCCAGCAGTCTCCTTGAGGCTAACTATGGCTACACCTTC. The rearrangement joins TRBV6-1 to TRBJ1-2; D gene uncertain. Germline V gene lookup returns CDR1 MNHNS and CDR2 SASEGT. This CDR3 spans 14 amino acids. V was pared by 5 bases and J by 0 bases, with 10 bases between.

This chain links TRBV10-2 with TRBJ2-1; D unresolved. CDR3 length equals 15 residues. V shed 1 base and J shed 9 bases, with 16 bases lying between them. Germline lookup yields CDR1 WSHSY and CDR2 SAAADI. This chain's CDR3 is CASSEWRVSLSEQFF. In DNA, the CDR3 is TGCGCCAGCAGTGAGTGGCGAGTCAGTCTGAGTGAGCAGTTCTTC.

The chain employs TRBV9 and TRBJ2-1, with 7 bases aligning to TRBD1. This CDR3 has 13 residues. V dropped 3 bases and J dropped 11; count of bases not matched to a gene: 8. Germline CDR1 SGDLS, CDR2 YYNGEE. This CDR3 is CASSESTGPQQFF. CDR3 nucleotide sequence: TGTGCCAGCAGCGAATCGACAGGGCCGCAGCAGTTCTTC.

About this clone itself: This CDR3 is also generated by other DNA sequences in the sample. The CDR3 is CASSDRGQETQYF. CDR3 coding DNA: TGTGCCAGCAGCGACAGGGGCCAAGAGACCCAGTACTTC. The chain uses TRBV27 and TRBJ2-5; 8 bases match TRBD1. J gave up 1 base and V 6 bases, and 1 base lay outside the gene matches. Germline CDR1 and CDR2: MNHEY and SMNVEV (reference sequence). The CDR3 has 13 residues.

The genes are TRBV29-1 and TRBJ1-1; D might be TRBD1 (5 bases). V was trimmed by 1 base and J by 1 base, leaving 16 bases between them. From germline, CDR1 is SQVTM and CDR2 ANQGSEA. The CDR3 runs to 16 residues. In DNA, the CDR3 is TGCAGCGTTGAAGGGGTCCGGGGGTTGGGGAACACTGAAGCTTTCTTT. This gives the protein CSVEGVRGLGNTEAFF.

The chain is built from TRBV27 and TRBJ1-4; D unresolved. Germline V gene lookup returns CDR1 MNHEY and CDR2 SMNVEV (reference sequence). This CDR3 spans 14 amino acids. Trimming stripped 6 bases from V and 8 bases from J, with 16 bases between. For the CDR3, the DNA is TGTGCCAGCAGCTCGCCGGGTGGTGAGGAAAAACTGTTTTTT. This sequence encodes CASSSPGGEEKLFF.

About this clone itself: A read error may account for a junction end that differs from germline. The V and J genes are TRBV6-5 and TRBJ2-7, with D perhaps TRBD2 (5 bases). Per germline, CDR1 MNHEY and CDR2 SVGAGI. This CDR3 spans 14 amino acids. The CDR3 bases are TGTGCCATCAGTGAACGGGGTGGGTTGGACGAGCAGTACTTC. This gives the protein CAISERGGLDEQYF.

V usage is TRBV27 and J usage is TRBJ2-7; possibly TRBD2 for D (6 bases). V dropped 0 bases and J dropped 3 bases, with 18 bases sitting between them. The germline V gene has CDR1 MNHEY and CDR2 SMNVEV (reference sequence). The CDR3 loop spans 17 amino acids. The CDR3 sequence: CASSLSFGTGQSYEQYF. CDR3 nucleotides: TGTGCCAGCAGTTTATCGTTCGGGACTGGTCAAAGCTACGAGCAGTACTTC.

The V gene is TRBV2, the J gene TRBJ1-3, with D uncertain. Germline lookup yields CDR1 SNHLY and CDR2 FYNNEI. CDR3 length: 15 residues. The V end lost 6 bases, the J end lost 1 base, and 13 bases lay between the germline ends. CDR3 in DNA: TGTGCCAGCAGACGATCAGGAGGATCTGGAAACACCATATATTTT. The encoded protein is CASRRSGGSGNTIYF. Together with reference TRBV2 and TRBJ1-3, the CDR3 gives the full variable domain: EPEVTQTPSHQVTQMGQEVILRCVPISNHLYFYWYRQILGQKVEFLVSFYNNEISEKSEIFDDQFSVERPDGSNFTLKIRSTKLEDSAMYFCASRRSGGSGNTIYFGEGSWLTVV.

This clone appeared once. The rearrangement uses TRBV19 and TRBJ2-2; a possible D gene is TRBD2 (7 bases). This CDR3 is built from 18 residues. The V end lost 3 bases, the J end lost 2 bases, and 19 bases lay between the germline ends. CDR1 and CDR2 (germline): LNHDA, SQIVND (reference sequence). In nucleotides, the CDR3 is TGTGCCAGTAGTATCAGGAGGGCGGGGGCGTCCAACACCGGGGAGCTGTTTTTT. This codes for CASSIRRAGASNTGELFF.